The 7 T cell receptor beta chains below all came from one sample that was sequenced in a study of CD8 T cells in Susac syndrome. When the RNA was reverse transcribed, random hexamers were used with an input of roughly 0.45 to 1 ug. One entry per CDR3 protein, called by TCRdb with MiXCR from the immunoSEQ multiplex PCR reads. The table includes 150,000 to 200,000 distinct CDR3 sequences, roughly 92% detected once. The sample consisted of CD4+ T cells from PBMCs. These TCRs come from a human donor in good health.

This rearrangement joins TRBV15 to TRBJ2-1; the D gene is possibly TRBD1 (6 bases). This CDR3 is built from 17 residues. Germline CDR1 and CDR2: LNHNV and YYDKDF (reference sequence). Trimming removed 5 bases at V and 5 bases at J, with 22 bases between. CDR3 in amino acids: CATSEWGPTWGDNEQFF. The CDR3 DNA reads TGTGCCACCAGCGAGTGGGGGCCGACATGGGGAGACAATGAGCAGTTCTTC. The full variable domain, with the rest looked up from reference TRBV15 and TRBJ2-1, is DAMVIQNPRYQVTQFGKPVTLSCSQTLNHNVMYWYQQKSSQAPKLLFHYYDKDFNNEADTPDNFQSRRPNTSFCFLDIRSPGLGDTAMYLCATSEWGPTWGDNEQFFGPGTRLTVL.

The chain couples TRBV30 to TRBJ1-1, with 10 bases aligning to TRBD1. V lost 3 bases, J lost 4 bases, and 5 bases stayed unmatched. Germline-derived CDR1 and CDR2 are GTSNPN and SVGIG (reference sequence). The CDR3 extends over 14 amino acids. The CDR3 is CAWSGQGVGTEAFF. In nucleotides, the CDR3 is TGTGCCTGGAGCGGACAGGGGGTAGGCACTGAAGCTTTCTTT.

The rearrangement uses TRBV5-6 and TRBJ1-1; the D gene is possibly TRBD1 (5 bases). The germline V gene encodes CDR1 SGHDT and CDR2 YYEEEE. The CDR3 is made up of 15 amino acids. The V end was cut by 0 bases, the J end by 3 bases, with 12 bases between. The CDR3 DNA reads TGTGCCAGCAGCTTGGTTGACAGCCGAGACACTGAAGCTTTCTTT. This encodes CASSLVDSRDTEAFF. Looking up the rest from reference TRBV5-6 and TRBJ1-1 gives the full variable domain: DAGVTQSPTHLIKTRGQQVTLRCSPKSGHDTVSWYQQALGQGPQFIFQYYEEEERQRGNFPDRFSGHQFPNYSSELNVNALLLGDSALYLCASSLVDSRDTEAFFGQGTRLTVV.

The rearrangement uses TRBV12-3 or TRBV12-4 and TRBJ1-5, with 8 bases aligning to TRBD1. V was pared by 3 bases and J by 2 bases, with 12 bases of the junction left unmatched. The CDR3 sequence is 18 residues long. As DNA, the CDR3 is TGTGCCAGCAGTTTCCTTGGACAGGGTATTATGGGCAATCAGCCCCAGCATTTT. Its protein product is CASSFLGQGIMGNQPQHF.

The chain couples TRBV20-1 to TRBJ1-1; D is undetermined. This CDR3 spans 14 amino acids. Trimming took 0 bases from V and 3 from J, leaving 11 bases between them. Per germline, CDR1 DFQATT and CDR2 SNEGSKA (reference sequence). The CDR3 region is CSARELGGYTEAFF. CDR3 in DNA: TGCAGTGCTAGAGAATTAGGAGGATACACTGAAGCTTTCTTT.

The chain is built from TRBV11-2 and TRBJ2-7; the match to TRBD1 covers 7 bases. The germline V gene encodes CDR1 SGHAT and CDR2 FQNNGV. The length of the CDR3 is 13 residues. Trimming removed 7 bases from V and 3 bases from J; junction bases left unmatched: 6. The CDR3 DNA follows: TGTGCCAGCACGTTAGGGACAGACTACGAGCAGTACTTC. Its translation is CASTLGTDYEQYF.

In DNA, the CDR3 is TGTGCCAGCAGCTTAGAGTCTCGGGCCACAGATACGCAGTATTTT. As protein: CASSLESRATDTQYF. The chain employs TRBV7-8 and TRBJ2-3; D not resolved. Trimming took 1 base from V and 2 from J, leaving 10 bases between them. The length of the CDR3 is 15 residues. Germline V gene data show CDR1 as SGHVS and CDR2 as FQNEAQ.